This T cell receptor beta chain was recorded in a study of T cells in Graves' hyperthyroidism and ophthalmopathy. Findings and limits, study-wide: Ophthalmopathy was predicted by the model a median of roughly 6 months ahead of onset. A 13 V-J signature model discriminated ophthalmopathy versus stable hyperthyroidism.

RNA transcripts were the template for amplifying TCR beta CDR3 regions. HTBI primers were used for first-round RT-PCR of the TCR CDR3. TCRdb independently ran MiXCR on the multiplex PCR reads; one entry per CDR3 protein. Of approximately 690,000 distinct CDR3 sequences in the sample, less than 25% are singletons; the top ten hold around a third. Using around 10 ml of fresh peripheral blood, PBMCs were prepared. This clonotype has a count of ten or more. Its antigen is not known. The receptor's source is a man aged 25-40 years with Graves' ophthalmopathy. Sequencing was done on a sample of blood.

CDR3 coding DNA: TGTGCCAGCAGAAACTACGAGCAGTACTTC. It codes for CASRNYEQYF. V gene TRBV6-1 combines with J gene TRBJ2-7; D is uncertain. The V end lost 6 bases, the J end lost 3 bases, and 3 bases lay between the germline ends. CDR1 MNHNS and CDR2 SASEGT come from the germline V gene. The CDR3 contains 10 residues.